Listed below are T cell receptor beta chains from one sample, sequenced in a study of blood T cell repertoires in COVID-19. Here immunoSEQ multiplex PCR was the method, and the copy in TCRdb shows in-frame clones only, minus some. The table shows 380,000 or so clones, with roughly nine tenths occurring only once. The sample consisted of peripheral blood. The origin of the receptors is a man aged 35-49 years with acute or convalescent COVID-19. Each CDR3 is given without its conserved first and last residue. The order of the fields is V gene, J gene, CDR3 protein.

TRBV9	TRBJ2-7	ASSVSSGSLNEQY
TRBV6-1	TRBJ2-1	ASSEPGSNEQF
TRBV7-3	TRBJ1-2	ASSQGSSGGDPYGYT
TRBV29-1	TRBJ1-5	SVLLAGSNQPQH
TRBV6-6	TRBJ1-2	ASSPLGVIGPAGYGYT
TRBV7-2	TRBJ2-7	ASSLDSSYEQY
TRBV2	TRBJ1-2	ASSPGAYGYT
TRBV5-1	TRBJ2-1	ASRATGGARNEQF
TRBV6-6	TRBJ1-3	ASSYASRGNTIY
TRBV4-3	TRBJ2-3	ASSRASGGHTDTQY
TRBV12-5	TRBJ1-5	ASGLGQINQPQH
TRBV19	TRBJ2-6	ASSMGLSGANVLT
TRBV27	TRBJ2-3	ASIPPWGGTASSGTDTQY
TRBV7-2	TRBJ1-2	ASSLSGYGYT
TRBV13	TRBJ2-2	ASSAEQGTNTGELF
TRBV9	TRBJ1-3	ASSDGGADTKGGNTIY
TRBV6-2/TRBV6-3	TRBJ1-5	ASSYRGQFNQPQH
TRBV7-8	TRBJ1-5	ASSPNRGNQPQH
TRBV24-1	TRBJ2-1	ATSLPGQGTNEQF
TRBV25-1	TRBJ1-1	ASSEWGGNTEAF
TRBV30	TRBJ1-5	AWSALRDRVY
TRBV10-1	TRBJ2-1	ARIQQGEQF
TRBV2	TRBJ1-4	ASSRQGALEKLF
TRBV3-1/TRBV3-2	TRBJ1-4	ASSQVLQGTNEKLF
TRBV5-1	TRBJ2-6	ASGDSLRFSGANVLT
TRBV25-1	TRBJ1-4	ASQGFHEKLF
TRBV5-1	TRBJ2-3	ASSLAGPRDTQY